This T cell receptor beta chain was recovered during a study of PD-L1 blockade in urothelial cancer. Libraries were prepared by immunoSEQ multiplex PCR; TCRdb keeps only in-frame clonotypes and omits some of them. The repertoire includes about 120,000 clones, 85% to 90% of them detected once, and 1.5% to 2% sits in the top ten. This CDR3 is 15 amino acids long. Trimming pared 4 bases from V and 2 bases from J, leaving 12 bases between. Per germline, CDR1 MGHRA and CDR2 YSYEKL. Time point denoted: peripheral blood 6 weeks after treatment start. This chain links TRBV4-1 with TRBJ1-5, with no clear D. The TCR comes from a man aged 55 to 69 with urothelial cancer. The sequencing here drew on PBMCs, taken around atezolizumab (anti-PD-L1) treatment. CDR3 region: CASSPGLVGNQPQHF. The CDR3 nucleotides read TGCGCCAGCAGCCCAGGACTTGTAGGCAATCAGCCCCAGCATTTT.